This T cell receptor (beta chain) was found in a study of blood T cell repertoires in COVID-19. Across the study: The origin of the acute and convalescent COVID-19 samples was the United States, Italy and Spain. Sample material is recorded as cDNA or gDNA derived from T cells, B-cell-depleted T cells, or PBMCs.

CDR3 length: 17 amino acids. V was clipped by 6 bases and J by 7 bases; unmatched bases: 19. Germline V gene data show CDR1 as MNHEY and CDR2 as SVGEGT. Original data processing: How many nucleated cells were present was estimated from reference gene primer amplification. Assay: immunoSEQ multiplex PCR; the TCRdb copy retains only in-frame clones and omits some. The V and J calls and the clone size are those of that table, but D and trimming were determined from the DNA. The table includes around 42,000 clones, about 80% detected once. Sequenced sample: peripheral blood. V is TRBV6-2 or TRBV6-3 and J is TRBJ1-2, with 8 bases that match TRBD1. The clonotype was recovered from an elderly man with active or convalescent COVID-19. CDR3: CASSRGWTGSGFGGYTF. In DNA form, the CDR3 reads TGTGCCAGCAGCCGCGGATGGACAGGGTCGGGGTTTGGTGGCTACACCTTC.